The source of this T cell receptor beta chain is a study of shared clonotypes between healthy human individuals. This clone was recorded once. Its antigen is currently unknown. CDR3 length equals 14 residues. Germline V lookup: CDR1 KGHSH, CDR2 LQKENI. Between the trimmed V and J ends, which lost 4 bases and 1 base, there was a span of 10 bases. Study conclusions and caveats: Naive CD4 clonotypes overlapped across a handful of donors at approximately 4.5%.

For each subset, genomic DNA was distributed in equal portions over several immunoSEQ plates. Profiled with immunoSEQ multiplex PCR; TCRdb holds only in-frame clones, not every one. The sample shows about 2 million clones, approximately 95% of them seen only once. The TCR originated in a young man in good health. The rearrangement uses TRBV18 and TRBJ1-1, with D perhaps matching TRBD1 (5 bases). Input material: naive CD4+ T cells sorted from blood. Subset: CD45RA+ positively selected. The CDR3: CASSLLDRNTEAFF. The CDR3 region has the DNA TGTGCCAGCTCACTCTTAGACAGGAACACTGAAGCTTTCTTT.